The TCR beta chain described here comes from a study of blood T cell repertoires in COVID-19 (dated by TCRdb to 2018 to 2021). In terms of the full investigation: Samples covering the acute and convalescent phases of COVID-19 were provided by collaborators in the United States, Italy and Spain. The prospective study material was composed of cDNA or gDNA derived from T cells, B-cell-depleted T cells, or PBMCs. The dataset comprised deeply sampled blood TCRbeta repertoires from subjects exposed to, actively infected with, or recovered from COVID-19. A freely available public database, intended as a resource for researchers studying the immune response to SARS-CoV-2, is where the repertoires were released. Samples were obtained from the ongoing ImmuneRACE study (first 160 participants) and from 1,254 subjects provided by 6 global collaborators. Sample metadata almost always included a de-identified subject ID, COVID-19 status, age in years and sex. HLA class I and class II types, where available, came from metadata supplied by the sample provider rather than from assay-based typing. The study at large found these results: Clinical and demographic metadata were provided uncurated, with the amount varying by source and participant.

TCRbeta CDR3 regions were amplified from genomic DNA by means of the immunoSEQ Assay, a bias-controlled multiplex PCR. Turning to the authors' computational methods: The number of nucleated cells in each sample was estimated by amplification of reference gene primers within the assay. Sequence reads were collapsed and filtered to measure the absolute abundance of every unique TCRbeta CDR3 rearrangement. For each sample, productive Simpson clonality was calculated by taking the square root of Simpson's diversity index across productive rearrangements. The clones in this table, taken by TCRdb from immuneACCESS, are in-frame only. Not every clone is retained; where verified, under half of the shortfall comes from an unresolved V gene, and the cause of the rest is unknown. The V and J calls and clone size were taken over from that table, and D and trimming were inferred from the DNA. This sample holds 310,000 or so clones; around 91% were observed only once. 1.5% to 2% of the sample is taken by the ten largest.

The germline V and J ends show losses of 2 bases and 2 bases respectively, and no gene match explains 6 bases of the junction. The CDR3 runs 16 amino acids, cysteine and phenylalanine included. Kept here is only the CDR3 DNA, which spans 48 bases and is read in frame from base 1. Taken from the germline V gene, the CDR1 and CDR2 loops are SGDLS and YYNGEE. As regards this clone: Its antigen has not been determined. Base qualities are missing; no much larger clone stands one base away.

Participants in the prospective study were aged 18 to 89 years, lived in approximately 26 United States geographic areas, and enrolled through a virtual design. Cohort assignment in the prospective study relied on participant-reported clinical history from a screening survey and a study questionnaire. Each participant in the prospective study had whole blood, serum and a nasopharyngeal or oropharyngeal swab collected by mobile phlebotomists. Participants in the prospective study had the option to provide additional blood draws and questionnaires over a roughly 2-month period. Blood samples from the prospective study were shipped frozen or at room temperature prior to DNA extraction.

The TCR originated in a woman in her late teens or twenties with acute COVID-19. This chain joins TRBV9 to TRBJ2-3, with 9 central nucleotides matching TRBD2. Sequences were obtained from PBMCs or T cells enriched from blood (not recorded which). CDR3 region: CASSVHSSGDTDTQYF. The bases are TGTGCCAGCAGCGTCCATTCTAGCGGGGACACAGATACGCAGTATTTT.